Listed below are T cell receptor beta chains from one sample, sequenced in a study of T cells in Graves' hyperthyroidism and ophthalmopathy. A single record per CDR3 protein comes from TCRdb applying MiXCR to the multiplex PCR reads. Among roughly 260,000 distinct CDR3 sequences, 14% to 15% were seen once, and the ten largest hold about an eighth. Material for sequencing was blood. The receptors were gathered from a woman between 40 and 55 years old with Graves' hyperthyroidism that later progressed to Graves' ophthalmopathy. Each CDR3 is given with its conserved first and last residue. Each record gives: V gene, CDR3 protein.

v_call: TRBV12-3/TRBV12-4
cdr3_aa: CASTLGLAGGHNEQFF

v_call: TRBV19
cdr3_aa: CASSISGFEQFF

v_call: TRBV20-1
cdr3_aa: CSAYEGEQFF

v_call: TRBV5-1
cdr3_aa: CASSLRSTDTQYF

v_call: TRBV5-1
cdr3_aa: CASSLGTERRGTEAFF

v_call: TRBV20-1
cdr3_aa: CSARGDREFTDTQYF

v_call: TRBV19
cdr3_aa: CASSTQGVSEAFF

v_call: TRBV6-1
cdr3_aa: CASSGRIRGQYEQYF

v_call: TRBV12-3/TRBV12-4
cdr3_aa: CASSFPGLALNEQFF

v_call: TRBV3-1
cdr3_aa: CASSQRKAAGGQETQYF

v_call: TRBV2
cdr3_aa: CASSEFVTSGTPWSQETQYF

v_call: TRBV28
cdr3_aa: CASSLGTGRSVSNQPQHF

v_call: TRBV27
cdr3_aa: CASSLFGQGRGEQFF

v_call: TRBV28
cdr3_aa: CAAKPAGSTDTQYF

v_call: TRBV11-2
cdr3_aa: CASSFAGENTEAFF

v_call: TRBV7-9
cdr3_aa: CASSSSLAIENNEQFF